The sequence of this T cell receptor beta chain was determined in a study of cytotoxic CD8 clonotypes in ibrutinib-treated CLL. Study-wide background: Patients: 11 to 12 relapsed/refractory, fewer than 16 treatment-naive, around 17 IGHV unmutated. Study observations and caveats: The clonality rise at ibrutinib response reflected private clonotype expansion.

Germline loops: CDR1 SQVTM, CDR2 ANQGSEA. This CDR3 comprises 13 residues. Trimming left V 7 bases short and J 8 bases short, with 20 bases between. The assay was immunoSEQ multiplex PCR, and TCRdb's table has in-frame clones only and misses some. Among tens of thousands of clones listed, approximately 71% were seen once. As for this clone: What it binds is unknown.

The rearrangement links TRBV29-1 to TRBJ1-2; D unresolved. The sample was PBMCs, taken at disease progression, from a patient treated with ibrutinib. This clonotype originated in a human donor with chronic lymphocytic leukemia. DNA of the CDR3: TGCAGCGCCAGTGTGGATGATCCGGGCGGCTACACCTTC. It codes for CSASVDDPGGYTF.